This T cell receptor beta chain was recovered during a study of blood T cell repertoires in COVID-19. Study-level background: COVID-19 samples collected from the United States, Italy and Spain covered acute and convalescent phases. Nucleic acid was either cDNA or gDNA, and it came from T cells, B-cell-depleted T cells, or PBMCs.

Authors' analysis steps: Using reference gene primer amplification, nucleated cell counts were estimated. TCRdb keeps only in-frame clones here, not all; method: immunoSEQ multiplex PCR. Clonal size and the V and J genes are those of that table, whereas D and trimming came from the DNA. The sample has about 210,000 clones, roughly 82% seen once. J gave up 0 bases and V 6 bases, and 8 bases lay outside the gene matches. The CDR3 has 17 amino acids. Germline V gives CDR1 MDHEN, CDR2 SYDVKM. The chain combines TRBV28 with TRBJ1-6, with 7 bases matching TRBD1. This receptor was identified in a middle-aged man who had recovered from COVID-19. Sequencing was performed on peripheral blood. The CDR3 bases are TGTGCCAGCAGAATAAAGACAGGGCGCTCCTATAATTCACCCCTCCACTTT. This translates into CASRIKTGRSYNSPLHF. Combining the CDR3 with reference TRBV28 and TRBJ1-6 gives the whole variable domain DVKVTQSSRYLVKRTGEKVFLECVQDMDHENMFWYRQDPGLGLRLIYFSYDVKMKEKGDIPEGYSVSREKKERFSLILESASTNQTSMYLCASRIKTGRSYNSPLHFGNGTRLTVT.